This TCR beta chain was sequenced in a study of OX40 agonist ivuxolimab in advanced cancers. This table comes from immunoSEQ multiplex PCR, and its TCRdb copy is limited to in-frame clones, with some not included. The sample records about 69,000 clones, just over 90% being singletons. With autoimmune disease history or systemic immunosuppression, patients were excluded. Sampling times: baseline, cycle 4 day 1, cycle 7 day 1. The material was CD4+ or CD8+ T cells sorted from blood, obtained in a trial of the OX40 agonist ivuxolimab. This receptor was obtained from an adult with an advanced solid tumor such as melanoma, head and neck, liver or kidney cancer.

The CDR3 region is CASSLGRANTEAFF. In nucleotides, the CDR3 is TGTGCCAGCAGCTTAGGGCGGGCGAACACTGAAGCTTTCTTT. The V and J genes are TRBV7-3 and TRBJ1-1, with D unresolved. CDR1 and CDR2 (germline): SGHTA, FQGTGA. The CDR3 is 14 residues long. V lost 2 bases and J lost 1, with 8 bases in between.